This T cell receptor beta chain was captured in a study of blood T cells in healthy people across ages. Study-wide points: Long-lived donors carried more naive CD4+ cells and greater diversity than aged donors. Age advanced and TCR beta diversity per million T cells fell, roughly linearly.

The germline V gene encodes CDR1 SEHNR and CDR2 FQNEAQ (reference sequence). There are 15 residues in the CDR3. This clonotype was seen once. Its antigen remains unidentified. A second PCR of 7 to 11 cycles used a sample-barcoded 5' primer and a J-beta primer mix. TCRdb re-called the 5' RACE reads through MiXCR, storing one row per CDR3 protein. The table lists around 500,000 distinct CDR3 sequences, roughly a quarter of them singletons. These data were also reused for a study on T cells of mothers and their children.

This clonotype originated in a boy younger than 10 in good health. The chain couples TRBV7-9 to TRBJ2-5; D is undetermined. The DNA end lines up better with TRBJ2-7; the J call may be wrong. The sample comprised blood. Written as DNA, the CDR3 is TGTGCCAGCAGCTTACAGGAGTCTTTGGCCTACGAGCAGTACTTC. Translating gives CASSLQESLAYEQYF.